A selection of T cell receptor beta chains follows, all from one sample in a study of cytomegalovirus exposure and HLA in healthy donors. Produced via immunoSEQ multiplex PCR; TCRdb's table is partial and in-frame only. The sample carries approximately 150,000 clones, about 63% recorded once. Sequenced sample: PBMCs. These receptors all stem from a woman in her thirties or forties in good health and CMV-seropositive. The CDR3 runs from the conserved cysteine through the conserved F or W. Each record gives: D gene, V gene, J gene, clone size, CDR3 protein, CDR3 DNA. A D gene is named only where the DNA matches it firmly. Only part of the rows carry a size: once, few, many, or a class if the clone is expanded.

>.|TRBV7-2|TRBJ2-5|few
CASSLGGLAEETQYF
TGTGCCAGCAGCCTCGGGGGGCTAGCGGAAGAGACCCAGTACTTC
>TRBD1|TRBV7-9|TRBJ2-5|.
CASSLARTGGVQTQYF
TGTGCCAGCAGCTTAGCGAGGACAGGGGGCGTGCAGACCCAGTACTTC
>.|TRBV5-4|TRBJ2-7|.
CASNTGTSPEQYF
TGTGCCAGCAACACAGGGACATCACCGGAGCAGTACTTC
>TRBD1|TRBV4-3|TRBJ2-1|few
CASSQDARGPNWEQFF
TGCGCCAGCAGCCAAGATGCTAGGGGGCCCAATTGGGAGCAGTTCTTC
>TRBD2|TRBV19|TRBJ2-1|.
CASSISGTSGYNEQFF
TGTGCCAGTAGTATATCCGGGACTAGCGGATACAATGAGCAGTTCTTC
>TRBD1|TRBV29-1|TRBJ1-3|.
CSVEVWDSLSGNTIYF
TGCAGCGTTGAAGTATGGGACAGCCTCTCTGGAAACACCATATATTTT
>TRBD2|TRBV19|TRBJ2-1|.
CASSPWGGPRNEQFF
TGTGCCAGTAGTCCCTGGGGGGGTCCTCGGAATGAGCAGTTCTTC
>.|TRBV7-8|TRBJ2-6|.
CASSETSTVSSSGANVLTF
TGTGCCAGCAGCGAAACCTCGACAGTAAGCAGCTCTGGGGCCAACGTCCTGACTTTC
>.|TRBV9|TRBJ1-1|few
CASSVEPGTEAFF
TGTGCCAGCAGCGTAGAGCCTGGCACTGAAGCTTTCTTT
>.|TRBV28|TRBJ1-5|few
CASSSYDQTGARPQHF
TGTGCCAGCAGTTCATACGACCAGACAGGTGCACGACCCCAGCATTTT
>.|TRBV7-3|TRBJ2-3|.
CASSVTSTFTADTQYF
TGTGCCAGCAGCGTAACATCTACGTTCACGGCAGATACGCAGTATTTT
>.|TRBV9|TRBJ2-6|.
CASSPTNSGANVLTF
TGTGCCAGCAGCCCGACAAACTCTGGGGCCAACGTCCTGACTTTC
>.|TRBV28|TRBJ1-4|.
CASSLVGLAALSNEKLFF
TGTGCCAGCAGTTTAGTAGGTCTGGCAGCACTATCGAATGAAAAACTGTTTTTT
>.|TRBV14|TRBJ1-1|.
CASSHPGRGSDTEAFF
TGTGCCAGCAGCCACCCGGGCAGGGGTTCAGACACTGAAGCTTTCTTT
>TRBD1|TRBV7-9|TRBJ1-2|few
CASSYSGSDRGRGYTF
TGTGCCAGCAGCTACTCGGGGTCCGACAGGGGACGAGGCTACACCTTC
>.|TRBV6-1|TRBJ2-5|.
CASSSSAGIQETQYF
TGTGCCAGCAGTAGCAGTGCGGGGATCCAAGAGACCCAGTACTTC
>.|TRBV6-1|TRBJ2-5|.
CASSHLQETQYF
TGTGCCAGCAGTCACTTGCAAGAGACCCAGTACTTC
>.|TRBV11-1|TRBJ2-5|.
CASSPILVEGETQYF
TGTGCCAGCAGCCCGATCCTAGTCGAGGGAGAGACCCAGTACTTC
>.|TRBV28|TRBJ1-2|few
CASSLMWRGSDYGYTF
TGTGCCAGCAGTTTAATGTGGCGGGGTTCGGACTATGGCTACACCTTC
>TRBD1|TRBV18|TRBJ1-6|.
CASSPGQASYDSPLNF
TGTGCCAGCTCACCTGGACAGGCCTCTTATGATTCACCCCTCAACTTT
>TRBD1|TRBV10-3|TRBJ2-1|.
CAISGRDSYNEQFF
TGTGCCATCAGTGGAAGGGACAGCTACAATGAGCAGTTCTTC
>TRBD2|TRBV7-3|TRBJ2-3|.
CASSPLASGGADTQYF
TGTGCCAGCAGCCCCTTGGCTAGCGGGGGGGCAGATACGCAGTATTTT
>TRBD1|TRBV5-4|TRBJ1-1|.
CASSPGTGRVNTEAFF
TGTGCCAGCAGCCCCGGGACAGGGAGGGTGAACACTGAAGCTTTCTTT
>TRBD1|TRBV6-5|TRBJ2-7|.
CASSRDRVSAQYF
TGTGCCAGCAGCCGGGACAGGGTGTCGGCGCAGTACTTC
>.|TRBV29-1|TRBJ1-2|.
CSVEDLGANYGYTF
TGCAGCGTTGAAGATTTAGGGGCTAACTATGGCTACACCTTC
>TRBD2|TRBV7-9|TRBJ2-7|.
CASSRISTTSGSSYEQYF
TGTGCCAGCAGCCGAATAAGTACGACTAGCGGGAGCTCCTACGAGCAGTACTTC
>.|TRBV7-3|TRBJ1-5|.
CASSSIPLQAKLNQPQHF
TGTGCCAGCAGCTCAATCCCCCTTCAAGCGAAGCTCAATCAGCCCCAGCATTTT
>.|TRBV2|TRBJ1-5|.
CASSRLDGGNQPQHF
TGTGCCAGCTCCAGACTGGACGGGGGCAATCAGCCCCAGCATTTT
>TRBD1|TRBV5-4|TRBJ2-7|.
CASSLRTGAYEQYF
TGTGCCAGCAGCTTGAGGACAGGGGCCTACGAGCAGTACTTC
>TRBD1|TRBV4-1|TRBJ1-1|.
CASSQAGTGNTEAFF
TGCGCCAGCAGCCAAGCCGGGACAGGTAACACTGAAGCTTTCTTT
>TRBD2|TRBV14|TRBJ2-7|few
CARSQDGLAGVDEQYF
TGTGCCAGAAGCCAAGATGGCCTAGCGGGAGTAGACGAGCAGTACTTC
>.|TRBV4-3|TRBJ2-3|.
CASSQDNASVRYAVF
TGCGCCAGCAGCCAAGATAACGCTAGCGTTAGATACGCAGTATTT
>TRBD1|TRBV19|TRBJ2-3|once
CASTRTGGSDTQYF
TGTGCCAGTACCCGGACAGGGGGCTCGGATACGCAGTATTTT
>TRBD2|TRBV9|TRBJ2-3|.
CASSVGLAGEQTDTQYF
TGTGCCAGCAGCGTAGGGTTAGCGGGAGAGCAGACAGATACGCAGTATTTT
>TRBD1|TRBV10-3|TRBJ1-5|.
CAISGTGDDQPQHF
TGTGCCATCAGCGGGACAGGGGATGATCAGCCCCAGCACTTT
>.|TRBV4-3|TRBJ1-4|.
CASSQDTAGREKLFF
TGCGCCAGCAGCCAAGATACGGCAGGGCGAGAAAAACTGTTTTTT
>TRBD1|TRBV6-6|TRBJ1-2|.
CASRGTGAGYPF
TGTGCCAGCAGGGGAACAGGGGCTGGCTACCCCTTC
>TRBD2|TRBV7-2|TRBJ2-1|few
CASSRGSGTSGRNEQFF
TGTGCCAGCAGTCGAGGATCTGGGACTAGCGGGAGGAATGAGCAGTTCTTC
>TRBD2|TRBV18|TRBJ2-2|.
CASSLAGQNTGELFF
TGTGCCAGCTCACTAGCGGGGCAGAACACCGGGGAGCTGTTTTTT
>TRBD2|TRBV7-9|TRBJ2-7|few
CASSLVVAGGRKTSYEQYF
TGTGCCAGCAGCTTAGTAGTAGCGGGGGGGCGGAAAACCTCCTACGAGCAGTACTTC
>TRBD2|TRBV25-1|TRBJ2-3|.
CASLVPSGGGDTQYF
TGTGCCAGCCTTGTACCTAGCGGGGGTGGAGATACGCAGTATTTT
>TRBD1|TRBV28|TRBJ2-7|.
CASIGGQGGSYEQYF
TGTGCCAGCATCGGGGGACAGGGGGGCTCCTACGAGCAGTACTTC
>TRBD2|TRBV11-1|TRBJ2-7|.
CASTTSGESYEQYF
TGTGCCAGCACAACTAGCGGGGAATCCTACGAGCAGTACTTC
>TRBD2|TRBV18|TRBJ2-1|.
CASSQGLAGGNEQFF
TGTGCCAGCTCACAGGGACTAGCGGGAGGCAATGAGCAGTTCTTC
>TRBD2|TRBV6-4|TRBJ2-1|.
CASSTGTRGEQFF
TGTGCCAGCAGTACCGGGACTAGGGGGGAGCAGTTCTTC
>.|TRBV28|TRBJ2-7|.
CASSLADGRYEQYF
TGTGCCAGCAGCCTAGCTGACGGACGCTACGAGCAGTACTTC
>.|TRBV4-3|TRBJ1-2|.
CASSQDQARGYGYTF
TGCGCCAGCAGCCAAGATCAGGCCAGGGGCTATGGCTACACCTTC
>.|TRBV6-5|TRBJ2-1|.
CASSYSTEYNEQFF
TGTGCCAGCAGTTACTCGACAGAATACAATGAGCAGTTCTTC
>.|TRBV18|TRBJ1-1|.
CASSTMDTEAFF
TGTGCCAGTTCCACAATGGACACTGAAGCTTTCTTT
>.|TRBV9|TRBJ2-7|.
CASSVDGSSYEQYF
TGTGCCAGCAGCGTAGACGGGAGCTCCTACGAGCAGTACTTC
>TRBD2|TRBV4-1|TRBJ2-7|few
CASSPWGGEQYF
TGCGCCAGCAGCCCATGGGGGGGCGAGCAGTACTTC
>TRBD2|TRBV28|TRBJ2-3|.
CASSFGRNTDTQYF
TGTGCCAGCAGTTTCGGGAGGAACACAGATACGCAGTATTTT
>TRBD1|TRBV5-1|TRBJ2-1|.
CASSSGTGVYNEQFF
TGCGCCAGCAGCTCCGGGACAGGGGTATACAATGAGCAGTTCTTC